The clone carrying this T cell receptor (beta chain) came up a few times. The CDR3 length is 12 residues. Germline CDR1 and CDR2: SQVTM and ANQGSEA. V was pared by 4 bases and J by 1 base, with 8 bases between. Original handling: Nucleated cell number was recorded as an estimate derived from reference gene primer amplification. The data were produced by immunoSEQ multiplex PCR, yet TCRdb's version contains in-frame clones alone and is incomplete. V and J calls and clone size are given by that table; D and trimming were obtained from the DNA. The sample carries about 180,000 clones, roughly 88% recorded once. This entry belongs to a study of blood T cell repertoires in COVID-19.

Sequenced material: PBMCs or T cells enriched from blood (not recorded which). This sequence joins TRBV29-1 and TRBJ2-7; no reliable D call. This sequence was found in a woman aged 30 to 39 who had recovered from COVID-19. CDR3 DNA sequence: TGCAGCGTTGCAGGCCAGTCCTACGAGCAGTACTTC. Protein product: CSVAGQSYEQYF.